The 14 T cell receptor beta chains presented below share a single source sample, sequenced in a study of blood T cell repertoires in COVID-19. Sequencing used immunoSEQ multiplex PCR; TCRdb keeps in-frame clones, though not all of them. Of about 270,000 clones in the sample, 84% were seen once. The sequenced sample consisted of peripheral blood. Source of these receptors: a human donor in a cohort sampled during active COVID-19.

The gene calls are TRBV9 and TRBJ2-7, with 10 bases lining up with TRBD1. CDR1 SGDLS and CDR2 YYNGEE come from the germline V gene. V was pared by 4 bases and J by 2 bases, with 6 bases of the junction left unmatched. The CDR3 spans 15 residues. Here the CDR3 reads CASSPGTGATYEQYF. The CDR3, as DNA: TGTGCCAGCAGCCCAGGGACAGGGGCCACCTACGAGCAGTACTTC.

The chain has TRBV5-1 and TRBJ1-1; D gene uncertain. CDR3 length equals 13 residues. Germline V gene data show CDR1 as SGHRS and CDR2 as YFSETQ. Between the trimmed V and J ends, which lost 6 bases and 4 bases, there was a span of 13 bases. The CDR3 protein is CASNNLGFTEAFF. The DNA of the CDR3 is TGCGCCAGCAACAATCTAGGTTTCACTGAAGCTTTCTTT.

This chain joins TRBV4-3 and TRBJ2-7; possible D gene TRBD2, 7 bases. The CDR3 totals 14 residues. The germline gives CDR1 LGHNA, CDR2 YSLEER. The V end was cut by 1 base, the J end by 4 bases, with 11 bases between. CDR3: CASSQAGGRYEQYF. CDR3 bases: TGCGCCAGCAGCCAAGCGGGGGGCCGGTACGAGCAGTACTTC.

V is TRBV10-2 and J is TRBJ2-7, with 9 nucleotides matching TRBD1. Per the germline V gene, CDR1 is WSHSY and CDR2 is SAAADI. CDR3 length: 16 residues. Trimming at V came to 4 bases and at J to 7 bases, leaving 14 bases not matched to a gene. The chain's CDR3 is CASSVDRDRVLREQYF. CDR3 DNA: TGCGCCAGCAGTGTCGACCGGGACAGGGTTTTGCGAGAGCAGTACTTC.

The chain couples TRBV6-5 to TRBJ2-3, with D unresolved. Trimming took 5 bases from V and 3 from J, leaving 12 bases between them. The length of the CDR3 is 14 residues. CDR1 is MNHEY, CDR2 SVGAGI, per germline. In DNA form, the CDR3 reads TGTGCCAGCAGTATGCTATTCGGGACAGATACGCAGTATTTT. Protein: CASSMLFGTDTQYF.

For the CDR3, the DNA is TGTGCCAGCAGAACCGACAGGGCCACAGATACGCAGTATTTT. This gives the protein CASRTDRATDTQYF. This chain uses TRBV6-5 with TRBJ2-3; 7 bases match TRBD1. The CDR3 has 14 amino acids. After removal of 6 bases from V and 2 bases from J, the junction contained 5 bases not matched to a gene. Germline CDR1 is MNHEY and CDR2 is SVGAGI.

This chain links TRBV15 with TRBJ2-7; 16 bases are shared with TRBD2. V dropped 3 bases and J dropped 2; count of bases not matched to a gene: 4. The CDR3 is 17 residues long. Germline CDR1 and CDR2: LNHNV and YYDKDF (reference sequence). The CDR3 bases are TGTGCCACCAGCAGGAGAGGGACTAGCGGGAGGGCCTACGAGCAGTACTTC. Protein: CATSRRGTSGRAYEQYF.

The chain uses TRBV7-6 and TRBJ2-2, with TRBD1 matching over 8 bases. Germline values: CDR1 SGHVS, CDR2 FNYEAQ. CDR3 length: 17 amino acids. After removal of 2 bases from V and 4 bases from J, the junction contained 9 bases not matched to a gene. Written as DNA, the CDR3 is TGTGCCAGCAGCTTACCGCTTCAGGGGGCCAGCACCGGGGAGCTGTTTTTT. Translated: CASSLPLQGASTGELFF. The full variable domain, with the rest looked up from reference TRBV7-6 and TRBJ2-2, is GAGVSQSPRYKVTKRGQDVALRCDPISGHVSLYWYRQALGQGPEFLTYFNYEAQQDKSGLPNDRFSAERPEGSISTLTIQRTEQRDSAMYRCASSLPLQGASTGELFFGEGSRLTVL.

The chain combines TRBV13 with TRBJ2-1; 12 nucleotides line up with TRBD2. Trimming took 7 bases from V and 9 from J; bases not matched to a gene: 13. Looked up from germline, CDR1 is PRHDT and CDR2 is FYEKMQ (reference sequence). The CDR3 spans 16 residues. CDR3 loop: CASKSSGRAYVSEQFF. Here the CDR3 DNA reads TGTGCCAGCAAGTCTAGCGGGAGGGCCTATGTCAGTGAGCAGTTCTTC.

This CDR3 is CASRVGARQEQETQYF. The CDR3 nucleotides read TGCGCCAGCAGGGTTGGAGCAAGACAGGAGCAAGAGACCCAGTACTTC. This chain uses TRBV5-1 with TRBJ2-5; TRBD1 is a possible D gene (6 bases). Trimming pared 5 bases from V and 2 bases from J, leaving 19 bases between. Germline V gene data show CDR1 as SGHRS and CDR2 as YFSETQ. The CDR3 runs to 16 residues.

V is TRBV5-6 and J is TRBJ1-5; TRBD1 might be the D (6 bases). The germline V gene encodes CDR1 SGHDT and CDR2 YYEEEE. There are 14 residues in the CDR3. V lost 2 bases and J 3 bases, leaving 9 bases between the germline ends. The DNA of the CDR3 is TGTGCCAGCAGCTTTCGACAGGTCAATCAGCCCCAGCATTTT. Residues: CASSFRQVNQPQHF.

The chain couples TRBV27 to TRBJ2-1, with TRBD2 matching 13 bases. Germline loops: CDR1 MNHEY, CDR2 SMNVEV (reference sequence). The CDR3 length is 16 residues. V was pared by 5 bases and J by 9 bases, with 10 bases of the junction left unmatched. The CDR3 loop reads CASSIPATSGRTEQFF. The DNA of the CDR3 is TGTGCCAGCAGTATCCCAGCGACTAGCGGGAGGACTGAGCAGTTCTTC.

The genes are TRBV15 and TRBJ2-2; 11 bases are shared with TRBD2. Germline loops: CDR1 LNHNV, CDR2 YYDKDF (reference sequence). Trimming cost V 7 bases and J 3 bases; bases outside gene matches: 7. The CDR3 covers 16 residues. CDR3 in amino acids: CATNQLAGVYTGELFF. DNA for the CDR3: TGTGCCACCAACCAACTAGCGGGGGTATACACCGGGGAGCTGTTTTTT.

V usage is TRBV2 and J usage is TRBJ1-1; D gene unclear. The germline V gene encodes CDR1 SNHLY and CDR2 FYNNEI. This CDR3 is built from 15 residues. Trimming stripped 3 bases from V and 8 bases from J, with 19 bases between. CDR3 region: CASSDSGSTRPEAFF. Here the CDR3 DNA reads TGTGCCAGCAGTGATTCCGGGTCCACACGTCCGGAAGCTTTCTTT.